This TCR beta chain was captured by sequencing in a study of regulatory T cells in long-lasting Graves disease. This clonotype was observed many times. This CDR3 is 15 amino acids long. V lost 3 bases, J lost 2 bases, and 14 bases lay in between. CDR1 is SGHTA, CDR2 FQGNSA, per germline. Arm-PCR of CDR3 regions with iRepertoire HTBI primers generated TCR beta libraries. One entry per CDR3 protein results from TCRdb running MiXCR on the multiplex PCR reads. The sample yields about 460,000 distinct CDR3 sequences, about 20% seen once. Time point indicated: persistent/refractory GD, antithyroid drugs over 5 years with positive TRAb. PBMC-extracted RNA yielded the TCR library.

The source material was peripheral blood mononuclear cells (PBMCs), sampled when the disease was refractory, from a patient treated with antithyroid drugs. V gene TRBV7-2 combines with J gene TRBJ2-7; TRBD2 is a possible D gene (5 bases). The receptor comes from a female donor with Graves disease. CDR3 DNA sequence: TGTGCCAGCAGCTTCGGGGTGGTGAAGGCCTACGAGCAGTACTTC. Translation gives CASSFGVVKAYEQYF.